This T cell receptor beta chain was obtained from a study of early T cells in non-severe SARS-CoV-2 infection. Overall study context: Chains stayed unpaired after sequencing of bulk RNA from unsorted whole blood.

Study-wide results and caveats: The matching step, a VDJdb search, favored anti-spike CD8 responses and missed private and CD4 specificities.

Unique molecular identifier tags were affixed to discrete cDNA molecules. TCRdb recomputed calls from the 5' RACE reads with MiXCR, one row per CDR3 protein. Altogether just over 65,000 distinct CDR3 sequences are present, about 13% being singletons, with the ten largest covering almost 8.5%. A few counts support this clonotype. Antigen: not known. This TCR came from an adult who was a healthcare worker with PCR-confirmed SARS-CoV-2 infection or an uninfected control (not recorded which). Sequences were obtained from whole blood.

Here the CDR3 DNA reads TGCGCTAGCGGGAAAAGCGGGCCTTACGAGCAGTACTTC. Translation: CASGKSGPYEQYF. V is TRBV5-1 and J is TRBJ2-7, with 8 bases identical to TRBD2. This CDR3 has 13 amino acids. Germline CDR1 and CDR2: SGHRS and YFSETQ.